The clone carrying this T cell receptor beta chain was counted many times. This record belongs to a study of T-cell reconstitution after alpha-beta-depleted transplantation in children. V was shortened by 3 bases and J by 0 bases, with 12 bases between the two germline ends. This CDR3 has 16 residues. The TCRbeta library was prepared with unique molecular identifiers. In TCRdb, the PCR reads were re-called with MiXCR into one record per CDR3 protein. The sample carries some 340,000 distinct CDR3 sequences, around 10% recorded once. The chain is built from TRBV12-3 or TRBV12-4 and TRBJ2-4; D may correspond to TRBD1 or TRBD2 (6 bases each). The sequencing used PBMCs from the stem cell graft donor, collected from the stem cell graft. The source of this sequence is a human donor who donated a stem cell graft to a child with acute lymphoblastic leukemia. This CDR3 is CASSLGAGIAKNIQYF. The CDR3 region has the DNA TGTGCCAGCAGTTTGGGGGCGGGGATAGCCAAAAACATTCAGTACTTC.